This is a list of T cell receptor beta chains from one sample in a study of cytomegalovirus exposure and HLA in healthy donors. Sequencing used immunoSEQ multiplex PCR; TCRdb keeps in-frame clones, though not all of them. The sample holds 110,000 or so clones; around 77% are singletons and the top ten take around 5.8%. Input material: PBMCs. These receptors were collected from a man aged 18 to 30 in good health and CMV-seropositive. CDR3s include the opening cysteine and the closing phenylalanine or tryptophan. The order of the fields is clone size, D gene, V gene, J gene, CDR3 protein, CDR3 DNA. D genes are given only for firm matches. Rows may omit the clone size; those that give it use once, few, many or a size class.

>once|.|TRBV5-1|TRBJ1-2
CASSGQSTINYGYTF
TGCGCCAGCAGCGGGCAAAGCACCATCAACTATGGCTACACCTTC
>few|TRBD1|TRBV5-1|TRBJ2-7
CASSLAGTGGYEQYF
TGCGCCAGCAGCTTGGCCGGGACAGGGGGATACGAGCAGTACTTC
>.|.|TRBV19|TRBJ1-1
CASSILAGDMNTEAFF
TGTGCCAGTAGTATATTAGCAGGGGACATGAACACTGAAGCTTTCTTT
>.|TRBD1|TRBV10-3|TRBJ2-6
CAISERQGNSGANVLTF
TGTGCCATCAGTGAACGACAGGGAAACTCTGGGGCCAACGTCCTGACTTTC
>.|TRBD1|TRBV19|TRBJ2-2
CASSRDRAKTGELFF
TGTGCCAGTAGTCGTGACAGGGCAAAGACCGGGGAGCTGTTTTTT
>.|.|TRBV6-6|TRBJ2-3
CASVRDITDTQYF
TGTGCCAGCGTCAGGGATATCACAGATACGCAGTATTTT
>.|.|TRBV5-5|TRBJ1-2
CASSLVPGRYTF
TGTGCCAGCAGCTTGGTGCCAGGTCGCTACACCTTC
>.|TRBD1|TRBV9|TRBJ1-5
CASSGDRGSQPQHF
TGTGCCAGCAGCGGGGACAGGGGAAGTCAGCCCCAGCATTTT
>.|.|TRBV7-3|TRBJ2-3
CASSLKAGTYGTDTQYF
TGTGCCAGCAGCTTAAAGGCAGGCACGTACGGCACAGATACGCAGTATTTT
>.|TRBD1|TRBV29-1|TRBJ2-5
CSARDRGEAKTQYF
TGCAGCGCGCGGGACAGGGGGGAGGCAAAGACCCAGTACTTC
>.|.|TRBV7-6|TRBJ2-4
CASSRVLDIQYF
TGTGCCAGCAGTCGGGTTTTGGACATTCAGTACTTC
>.|TRBD1|TRBV28|TRBJ1-6
CASSLGQGYNSPLHF
TGTGCCAGCAGTTTAGGACAGGGGTATAATTCACCCCTCCACTTT
>.|.|TRBV10-1|TRBJ1-1
CASSSGVVTEAFF
TGCGCCAGCAGTTCAGGGGTAGTAACTGAAGCTTTCTTT
>few|.|TRBV29-1|TRBJ1-1
CSVGGGDLMNTEAFF
TGCAGCGTGGGTGGGGGGGACTTAATGAACACTGAAGCTTTCTTT
>.|.|TRBV5-1|TRBJ1-2
CASSFKEGGHGDTF
TGCGCTAGCAGCTTCAAGGAGGGGGGGCATGGGGACACCTTC
>few|.|TRBV10-3|TRBJ1-5
CAISESTAYSNQPQHF
TGTGCCATCAGTGAGTCCACAGCATATAGCAATCAGCCCCAGCATTTT
>.|TRBD2|TRBV5-8|TRBJ2-3
CASSFGSRGGGDAQYF
TGTGCCAGCAGCTTCGGCTCGCGGGGGGGAGGCGATGCGCAGTATTTT
>.|.|TRBV18|TRBJ1-1
CASSPSDTLNTEAFF
TGTGCCAGCTCACCATCGGACACCCTGAACACTGAAGCTTTCTTT
>.|.|TRBV4-1|TRBJ2-3
CASSQESRDTDTQYF
TGCGCCAGCAGCCAAGAGTCGCGGGACACAGATACGCAGTATTTT
>.|.|TRBV6-6|TRBJ1-4
CASSLRGWGNEKLFF
TGTGCCAGCAGTCTTAGGGGGTGGGGAAATGAAAAACTGTTTTTT
>.|.|TRBV5-1|TRBJ2-7
CASSSDSNSYEQYF
TGCGCCAGCAGCTCGGACTCGAACTCCTACGAGCAGTACTTC
>.|.|TRBV10-3|TRBJ1-2
CAIKRQDPSHYGYTF
TGTGCCATCAAGCGACAGGACCCATCCCACTATGGCTACACCTTC
>few|.|TRBV29-1|TRBJ1-2
CSGGASGGYTF
TGCAGCGGGGGAGCTTCGGGGGGCTACACCTTC
>.|TRBD1|TRBV18|TRBJ1-2
CASSPPTGGPVYGYTF
TGTGCCAGCTCACCACCGACAGGGGGTCCGGTCTATGGCTACACCTTC
>.|.|TRBV5-6|TRBJ1-1
CASSLEGLLNTEAFF
TGTGCCAGCAGCTTGGAGGGACTTCTCAACACTGAAGCTTTCTTT
>.|TRBD2|TRBV27|TRBJ2-2
CASSSPGGDTGELFF
TGTGCCAGCAGTTCCCCCGGGGGGGATACCGGGGAGCTGTTTTTT
>.|.|TRBV7-8|TRBJ1-1
CASSLGVGDNTEAFF
TGTGCCAGCAGCTTAGGGGTGGGCGACAACACTGAAGCTTTCTTT
>.|TRBD1|TRBV5-4|TRBJ2-7
CASSLGGQGFSYEQYF
TGTGCCAGCAGCTTGGGGGGACAGGGGTTCTCCTACGAGCAGTACTTC
>.|.|TRBV14|TRBJ1-1
CASSHRVEAFF
TGTGCCAGCAGCCACAGGGTTGAAGCTTTCTTT
>.|TRBD2|TRBV30|TRBJ2-3
CAWRLAGSTDTQYF
TGTGCCTGGAGACTAGCGGGGAGCACAGATACGCAGTATTTT
>.|TRBD1|TRBV15|TRBJ1-4
CATSVDRGLNEKLFF
TGTGCCACCAGCGTGGACAGGGGACTTAATGAAAAACTGTTTTTT
>few|.|TRBV28|TRBJ2-5
CASSVGGQETQYF
TGTGCCAGCAGTGTGGGGGGTCAAGAGACCCAGTACTTC
>.|.|TRBV7-9|TRBJ2-7
CASSLPGSPREQYF
TGTGCCAGCAGCTTACCGGGATCCCCAAGAGAGCAGTACTTC
>.|.|TRBV6-5|TRBJ1-2
CASSRGAGYTF
TGTGCCAGCAGCCGCGGGGCCGGCTACACCTTC
>.|.|TRBV10-3|TRBJ1-1
CAAGTPNTEAFF
TGTGCCGCAGGGACACCGAACACTGAAGCTTTCTTT
>.|.|TRBV2|TRBJ2-7
CASSEGRGSEQYF
TGTGCCAGCAGTGAAGGCAGGGGCAGCGAGCAGTACTTC
>.|TRBD1|TRBV7-9|TRBJ1-4
CASSPRDRGKPQTNEKLFF
TGTGCCAGCAGCCCTCGGGACAGGGGAAAACCACAAACTAATGAAAAACTGTTTTTT
>.|TRBD1|TRBV13|TRBJ2-5
CASSGRQGDGETQYF
TGTGCCAGCAGCGGACGACAGGGGGATGGAGAGACCCAGTACTTC
>.|.|TRBV7-3|TRBJ2-3
CASSRGRDTQYF
TGTGCCAGCAGTCGAGGGAGGGATACGCAGTATTTT
>.|TRBD1|TRBV7-9|TRBJ2-4
CASSPWTGGIKNIQYF
TGTGCCAGCAGCCCCTGGACAGGGGGAATCAAAAACATTCAGTACTTC
>.|TRBD1|TRBV7-9|TRBJ2-7
CASSPRQGWSYEQYF
TGTGCCAGCAGCCCCCGACAGGGGTGGTCCTACGAGCAGTACTTC
>.|.|TRBV19|TRBJ2-2
CASSMLSGFAGELFF
TGTGCCAGTAGTATGCTTTCGGGATTTGCGGGGGAGCTGTTTTTT
>.|.|TRBV19|TRBJ1-5
CASSTPGSSMNVKPQHF
TGTGCCAGTAGTACTCCGGGGTCCTCGATGAATGTTAAGCCCCAGCATTTT
>.|TRBD2|TRBV12-5|TRBJ2-2
CASGLGTSGSGELFF
TGTGCTAGTGGTTTGGGGACTAGCGGTAGCGGGGAGCTGTTTTTT
>.|.|TRBV6-5|TRBJ1-5
CASSYHREDQPQHF
TGTGCCAGCAGTTATCACAGGGAAGATCAGCCCCAGCATTTT
>.|TRBD1|TRBV5-1|TRBJ2-7
CASSEGQGLYEQYF
TGCGCCAGCAGCGAGGGACAGGGGCTCTACGAGCAGTACTTC
>once|TRBD2|TRBV2|TRBJ2-5
CASSGTSGRFETQYF
TGTGCCAGCAGCGGGACTAGCGGGAGGTTTGAGACCCAGTACTTC
>.|.|TRBV7-9|TRBJ1-4
CASSLGQGSANEKLFF
TGTGCCAGCAGCTTAGGCCAGGGTTCAGCTAATGAAAAACTGTTTTTT
>.|.|TRBV10-3|TRBJ2-2
CAIRGSADHPSGELFF
TGTGCCATCAGGGGGAGTGCGGATCACCCCTCCGGGGAGCTGTTTTTT
>.|.|TRBV18|TRBJ2-2
CASSPPSVGTGELFF
TGTGCCAGCTCACCACCTAGCGTCGGCACCGGGGAGCTGTTTTTT
>.|TRBD1|TRBV28|TRBJ1-4
CASSTRQGGNEKLFF
TGTGCCAGCAGTACCCGACAGGGAGGTAATGAAAAACTGTTTTTT